This TCR beta chain is from a study of CD4 T cells in relation to SARS-CoV-2 and coronaviruses. Study overall: Crossreactive spike epitopes shared across donors were mapped to their HLA restriction.

General observations from the study: Monoreactive clones expanded significantly more to SARS-CoV-2 than crossreactive clones did. No crossreactivity against non-spike viral proteins was tested here.

Before the COVID-19 pandemic, during about 2010-2018, CD4+ T cells were taken from unexposed donors. Uncultured naive and memory CD4+ T cells supplied DNA for deep TCR-beta sequencing. Repertoires were generated with immunoSEQ multiplex PCR, while TCRdb's copy carries only in-frame clones and drops some. The data contain 50,000 to 70,000 clones, 87% of them singletons. This clone came up a few times. The antigen remains undetermined. The TCR comes from a human donor in good health. The sequenced material came from memory CD4+ T cells from PBMCs.

In DNA, the CDR3 is TGTGCCAGCAGTTACCCCTCCTACGAGCAGTACTTC. Amino acid sequence: CASSYPSYEQYF. V is TRBV28 and J is TRBJ2-7; D is uncertain. Trimming took off 4 bases at V and 0 bases at J, with 4 bases between the two ends. The CDR3 is made up of 12 amino acids. Germline CDR1 MDHEN, CDR2 SYDVKM. The whole variable domain, remainder taken from reference TRBV28 and TRBJ2-7, is DVKVTQSSRYLVKRTGEKVFLECVQDMDHENMFWYRQDPGLGLRLIYFSYDVKMKEKGDIPEGYSVSREKKERFSLILESASTNQTSMYLCASSYPSYEQYFGPGTRLTVT.